The 9 T cell receptor beta chains listed next were all sequenced from one sample in a study of T-cell memory formation after mild COVID-19. Each CDR3 protein is one row after TCRdb ran MiXCR on the 5' RACE reads. Of fewer than 450,000 distinct CDR3 sequences in the sample, around 24% are singletons; the top ten hold 7% to 9.5%. Sequencing input: PBMCs or a T cell subset sorted from them (not recorded which). These TCRs come from an adult woman who had mild COVID-19 (a few samples of this study predate the infection). Cell type and time point are not known.

This chain links TRBV19 with TRBJ2-6; D remains ambiguous. The germline V gene has CDR1 LNHDA and CDR2 SQIVND (reference sequence). This CDR3 spans 15 amino acids. The ends were cut back, 3 bases at V and 4 bases at J, with 10 bases in the middle. The CDR3 loop reads CASSMFAAGANVLTF. In nucleotides, the CDR3 is TGTGCCAGTAGTATGTTCGCGGCGGGGGCCAACGTCCTGACTTTC.

This clonotype was seen a few times. The V call is TRBV19, the J call TRBJ2-7; D is perhaps TRBD1 or TRBD2 (5 bases each). V shed 6 bases and J shed 0 bases, with 12 bases lying between them. There are 14 residues in the CDR3. CDR1 LNHDA and CDR2 SQIVND come from the germline V gene (reference sequence). The DNA of the CDR3 is TGTGCCAGTAGAGGGACCGGAGGCTCCTACGAGCAGTACTTC. Translation gives CASRGTGGSYEQYF.

The table lists this clonotype with many counts. The chain couples TRBV5-4 to TRBJ2-2; the D is unclear. Trimming left V 2 bases short and J 2 bases short, with 16 bases between. Germline V gene sequence: CDR1 SGHNT, CDR2 YYREEE (reference sequence). The CDR3 is made up of 17 amino acids. DNA for the CDR3: TGTGCCAGCAGCTTTAAGGCCGGCAAGGGAAACACCGGGGAGCTGTTTTTT. Amino acids: CASSFKAGKGNTGELFF.

The chain has TRBV4-1 and TRBJ1-1; possible D gene TRBD1, 5 bases. This CDR3 has 14 residues. CDR1 is MGHRA, CDR2 YSYEKL, per germline. Trimming shortened V by 0 bases and J by 6 bases, and 11 bases separated the two germline ends. CDR3 in DNA: TGCGCCAGCAGCCAAGAAGTCCAGGGTTCTGAAGCTTTCTTT. Translated, it gives CASSQEVQGSEAFF.

This clonotype appeared once. The chain combines TRBV4-1 with TRBJ2-7; D is tentatively TRBD1 or TRBD2 (5 bases each). Germline V gene sequence: CDR1 MGHRA, CDR2 YSYEKL. The V end was cut by 0 bases, the J end by 5 bases, with 8 bases between. The CDR3 extends over 13 amino acids. The CDR3 spells CASSQDRDHEQYF. The CDR3 DNA is TGCGCCAGCAGCCAAGACAGGGACCACGAGCAGTACTTC.

This clonotype appeared a few times. V and J are TRBV29-1 and TRBJ1-2; TRBD1 matches at 7 bases. V shed 5 bases, J shed 6 bases, and the junction held 15 bases outside the gene matches. The CDR3 extends over 15 amino acids. Germline CDR1 and CDR2: SQVTM and ANQGSEA. The CDR3 reads CSVYHGTASRNGYTF. The DNA for the CDR3 is TGCAGCGTTTACCATGGGACAGCCTCCCGGAATGGCTACACCTTC.

This chain uses TRBV3-1 with TRBJ2-7, with D perhaps TRBD2 (5 bases). CDR1 and CDR2 (germline): LGHDT, YNNKEL (reference sequence). This CDR3 spans 11 amino acids. The V gene lost 1 base and the J gene lost 7 bases, with 5 bases spanning the gap. The CDR3 reads CASSQAGEQYF. The CDR3 nucleotides read TGTGCCAGCAGCCAAGCGGGGGAGCAGTACTTC.

V is TRBV7-9 and J is TRBJ1-1; 8 nucleotides line up with TRBD1. There are 13 residues in the CDR3. The trim removed 1 base at V and 10 bases at J, leaving 5 bases unmatched. Germline V gene sequence: CDR1 SEHNR, CDR2 FQNEAQ (reference sequence). The CDR3 is CASSLGTGRIAFF. The CDR3 bases are TGTGCCAGCAGCTTAGGGACAGGGAGAATAGCTTTCTTT.

J is TRBJ1-1 and V is TRBV6-5; D is uncertain. Deletions cut 5 bases from V and 1 base from J, with 8 bases between. This CDR3 is built from 13 residues. Germline CDR1 reads MNHEY; CDR2 reads SVGAGI. The CDR3 loop reads CASSTPPNTEAFF. CDR3 coding DNA: TGTGCCAGCAGTACACCCCCGAACACTGAAGCTTTCTTT.